This passage covers 16 T cell receptor beta chains from one sample sequenced in a study of blood T cells in healthy people across ages. The authors ran a second PCR of 7 to 11 cycles using a sample-barcoded 5' primer and a J-beta primer mix. TCRdb analysed the 5' RACE reads with MiXCR anew, one entry per CDR3 protein. The sample lists some 710,000 distinct CDR3 sequences, 20% to 25% seen once, with under 25% in the top ten. Sequenced material: blood. The receptors were gathered from a man in his 70s in good health.

This clonotype was picked up a small number of times. This chain links TRBV7-2 with TRBJ2-1, with D possibly matching TRBD1 (6 bases). The CDR3 length is 14 residues. Germline V gives CDR1 SGHTA, CDR2 FQGNSA. Trimming cost V 1 base and J 14 bases, with 18 bases left between them. The CDR3 reads CASSLGFARDMEFF. The CDR3 DNA sequence: TGTGCCAGCAGCTTAGGATTTGCTAGGGACATGGAGTTCTTC.

This clonotype was detected only a few times. The chain recombines TRBV7-2 with TRBJ1-4; no clear D gene. CDR1 SGHTA and CDR2 FQGNSA come from the germline V gene. CDR3 length equals 14 residues. The V and J ends lost 4 bases and 7 bases respectively, with 13 bases between them. CDR3 amino acids: CASSSRKGSEKLFF. Here the CDR3 DNA reads TGTGCCAGCAGCTCCAGGAAGGGTTCTGAAAAACTGTTTTTT.

The chain has TRBV5-1 and TRBJ2-5, with 7 nucleotides matching TRBD1. Trimming at V came to 0 bases and at J to 5 bases, leaving 7 bases not matched to a gene. From germline, CDR1 is SGHRS and CDR2 YFSETQ. CDR3 length: 15 residues. CDR3 coding DNA: TGCGCCAGCAGCTTGGCCCCGACAGGGCAGGAGACCCAGTACTTC. It specifies CASSLAPTGQETQYF. Drawing the rest from reference TRBV5-1 and TRBJ2-5, the complete variable domain is KAGVTQTPRYLIKTRGQQVTLSCSPISGHRSVSWYQQTPGQGLQFLFEYFSETQRNKGNFPGRFSGRQFSNSRSEMNVSTLELGDSALYLCASSLAPTGQETQYFGPGTRLLVL.

Remarks on this clonotype: A much larger clone sits a single nucleotide away, making a read error possible. This chain uses TRBV29-1 with TRBJ2-3; 9 nucleotides line up with TRBD2. Germline V gives CDR1 SQVTM, CDR2 ANQGSEA. The CDR3 extends over 13 amino acids. Written as DNA, the CDR3 is TGCAGCGTTGAGACTAGCGGCACAGATACGCGGTATTTT. It is translated as CSVETSGTDTRYF.

The rearrangement uses TRBV25-1 and TRBJ2-5; no clear D gene. Trimming left V 7 bases short and J 2 bases short, with 8 bases between. This CDR3 contains 12 residues. From germline, CDR1 is MGHDK and CDR2 SYGVNS. The CDR3, as DNA: TGTGCCAGCAAGACGTCTCAAGAGACCCAGTACTTC. Translating gives CASKTSQETQYF.

Only a few counts were recorded for this clonotype. The chain joins TRBV20-1 to TRBJ1-2; TRBD1 might be the D (5 bases). V was trimmed by 1 base and J by 2 bases, leaving 8 bases between them. There are 13 residues in the CDR3. Per germline, CDR1 DFQATT and CDR2 SNEGSKA (reference sequence). Here the CDR3 reads CSARVGENYGYTF. The DNA for the CDR3 is TGCAGTGCTAGAGTAGGGGAAAACTATGGCTACACCTTC.

This clonotype was counted ten times or more. The chain couples TRBV12-3 or TRBV12-4 to TRBJ1-2, with TRBD1 identical over 7 bases. V dropped 5 bases and J dropped 3; count of bases not matched to a gene: 3. This CDR3 spans 13 amino acids. The CDR3 loop is CASSGQVDYGYTF. The DNA for the CDR3 is TGTGCCAGCAGTGGACAGGTGGACTATGGCTACACCTTC.

This clonotype was detected only a few times. The chain is built from TRBV7-2 and TRBJ2-1, with TRBD2 identical over 11 bases. The end of the DNA is better explained by TRBJ2-5, so the J call may be wrong. The germline CDR1 and CDR2 sequences are SGHTA and FQGNSA. This CDR3 region has 15 residues. In DNA form, the CDR3 reads TGTGCCAGCAGCTCGGGCCGACTAGCGGGGGAGACCCAGTACTTC. Its translation: CASSSGRLAGETQYF.

There are a few counts of this clonotype. This sequence joins TRBV2 and TRBJ1-2; possibly TRBD1 for D (5 bases). V lost 4 bases to trimming and J lost 2 bases, with 8 bases between them. Germline V lookup: CDR1 SNHLY, CDR2 FYNNEI. The CDR3 sequence is 13 residues long. The CDR3, as DNA: TGTGCCAGCAGTGGGGACTTCAACTATGGCTACACCTTC. Encoded protein: CASSGDFNYGYTF.

This clonotype was seen only a few times. V gene TRBV12-3 or TRBV12-4 combines with J gene TRBJ2-1, with 10 bases fitting TRBD2. The CDR3 totals 14 residues. V shed 7 bases, J shed 15 bases, and the junction held 15 bases outside the gene matches. DNA of the CDR3: TGTGCCAGCAAGGCTGGGACTAGCGACCTCCCTCGGTTCTTC. As protein: CASKAGTSDLPRFF.

The chain recombines TRBV6-1 with TRBJ2-1; 7 bases align to TRBD2. J lost 0 bases, V lost 2 bases, and 4 bases had no gene match. Germline lookup yields CDR1 MNHNS and CDR2 SASEGT. The CDR3 sequence is 16 residues long. This chain's CDR3 is CASSEWGGSSYNEQFF. CDR3 nucleotides: TGTGCCAGCAGTGAATGGGGAGGGAGCTCCTACAATGAGCAGTTCTTC.

This chain joins TRBV18 and TRBJ2-7, with TRBD1 matching over 9 bases. Looked up from germline, CDR1 is KGHSH and CDR2 is LQKENI. After removal of 6 bases from V and 2 bases from J, the junction contained 8 bases not matched to a gene. The CDR3 is 15 amino acids. The DNA for the CDR3 is TGTGCCAGCTCCCCCGGGACAGGGATGACCTACGAGCAGTACTTC. Protein product: CASSPGTGMTYEQYF. Full variable domain (outside the CDR3, taken from reference TRBV18 and TRBJ2-7): NAGVMQNPRHLVRRRGQEARLRCSPMKGHSHVYWYRQLPEEGLKFMVYLQKENIIDESGMPKERFSAEFPKEGPSILRIQQVVRGDSAAYFCASSPGTGMTYEQYFGPGTRLTVT.

This clonotype has just a few counts. The gene calls are TRBV27 and TRBJ1-2; D might be TRBD1 (5 bases). Germline V gene data show CDR1 as MNHEY and CDR2 as SMNVEV (reference sequence). The ends were cut back, 4 bases at V and 0 bases at J, with 15 bases in the middle. The CDR3 runs 16 residues. The CDR3 DNA reads TGTGCCAGCAGTTCTCTCCGACAGACTGCTAACTATGGCTACACCTTC. Its protein product is CASSSLRQTANYGYTF.

The table lists this clonotype with a few counts. The V and J genes are TRBV11-2 and TRBJ2-3; D might be TRBD1 (7 bases). V dropped 10 bases and J dropped 8 bases, with 13 bases sitting between them. The V gene's germline CDR1 is SGHAT and CDR2 FQNNGV. The CDR3 is made up of 11 amino acids. The CDR3 DNA reads as TGTGCCAATTCGGAGGGGGCTACGCAGTATTTT. Its translation: CANSEGATQYF.

The chain carries TRBV4-3 and TRBJ2-1; no reliable D call. The CDR3 loop spans 14 amino acids. Trimming left V 1 base short and J 8 bases short, with 12 bases between. Germline CDR1 LGHNA, CDR2 YSLEER. CDR3 bases: TGCGCCAGCAGCCAAGTGCATCAATCGGATGAGCAGTTCTTC. It translates to CASSQVHQSDEQFF.

This chain connects TRBV5-1 to TRBJ2-1, with 9 bases lining up with TRBD2. CDR3 length equals 15 residues. The V gene's germline CDR1 is SGHRS and CDR2 YFSETQ. J lost 9 bases, V lost 2 bases, and 9 bases had no gene match. The CDR3 DNA sequence: TGCGCCAGCAGCTTCGGTAGCGGGGGTAGCGGTGAGCAGTTCTTC. It encodes CASSFGSGGSGEQFF.